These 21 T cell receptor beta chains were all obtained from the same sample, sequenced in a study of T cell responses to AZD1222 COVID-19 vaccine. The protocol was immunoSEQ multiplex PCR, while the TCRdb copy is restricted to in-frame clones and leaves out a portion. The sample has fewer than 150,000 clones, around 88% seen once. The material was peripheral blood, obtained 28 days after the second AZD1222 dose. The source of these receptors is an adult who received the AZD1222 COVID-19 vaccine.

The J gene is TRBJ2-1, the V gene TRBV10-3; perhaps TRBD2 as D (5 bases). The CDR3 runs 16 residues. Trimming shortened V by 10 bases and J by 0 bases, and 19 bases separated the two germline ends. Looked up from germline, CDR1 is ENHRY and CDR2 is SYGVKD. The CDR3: CATTTLPGSSYNEQFF. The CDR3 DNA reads TGTGCCACAACCACCCTTCCGGGGTCCTCCTACAATGAGCAGTTCTTC.

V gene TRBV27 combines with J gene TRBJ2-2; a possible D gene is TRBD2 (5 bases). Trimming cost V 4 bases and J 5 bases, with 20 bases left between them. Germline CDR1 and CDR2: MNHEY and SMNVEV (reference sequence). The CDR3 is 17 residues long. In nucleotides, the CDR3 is TGTGCCAGCAGTTCCTCCGGGAAACAAATAGGAACCGGGGAGCTGTTTTTT. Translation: CASSSSGKQIGTGELFF.

The CDR3 sequence: CASSQETQIGNTIYF. CDR3 sequence (DNA): TGTGCCAGCAGCCAGGAGACGCAGATCGGAAACACCATATATTTT. The rearrangement links TRBV4-2 to TRBJ1-3; unclear D gene. This CDR3 has 15 residues. Per germline, CDR1 LGHNA and CDR2 YNFKEQ. V was cut by 3 bases and J by 4 bases, with 13 bases left in between.

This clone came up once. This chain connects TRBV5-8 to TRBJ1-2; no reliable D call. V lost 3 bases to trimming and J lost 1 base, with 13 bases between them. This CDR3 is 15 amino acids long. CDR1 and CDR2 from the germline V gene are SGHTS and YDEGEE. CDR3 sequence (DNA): TGTGCCAGCAGCTACGACATTACCCTTAACTATGGCTACACCTTC. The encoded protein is CASSYDITLNYGYTF.

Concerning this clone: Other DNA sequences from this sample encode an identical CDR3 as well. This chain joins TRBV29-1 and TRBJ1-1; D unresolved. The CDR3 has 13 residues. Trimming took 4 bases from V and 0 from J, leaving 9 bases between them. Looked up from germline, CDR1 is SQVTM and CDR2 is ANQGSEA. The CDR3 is CSVAGRLNTEAFF. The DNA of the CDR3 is TGCAGCGTTGCGGGAAGGCTGAACACTGAAGCTTTCTTT.

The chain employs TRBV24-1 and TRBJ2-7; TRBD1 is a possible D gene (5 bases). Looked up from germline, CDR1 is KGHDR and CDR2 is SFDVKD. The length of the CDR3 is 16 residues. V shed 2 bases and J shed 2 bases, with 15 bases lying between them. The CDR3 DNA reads TGTGCCACCAGTGATTCGACAGCCGGTAGAACCTACGAGCAGTACTTC. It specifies CATSDSTAGRTYEQYF.

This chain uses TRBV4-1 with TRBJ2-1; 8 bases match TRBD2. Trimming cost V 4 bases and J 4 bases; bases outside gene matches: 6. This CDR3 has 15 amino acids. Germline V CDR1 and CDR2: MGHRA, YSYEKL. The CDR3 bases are TGCGCCAGCAGCCTCGTAGCGGGATCTTACAATGAGCAGTTCTTC. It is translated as CASSLVAGSYNEQFF.

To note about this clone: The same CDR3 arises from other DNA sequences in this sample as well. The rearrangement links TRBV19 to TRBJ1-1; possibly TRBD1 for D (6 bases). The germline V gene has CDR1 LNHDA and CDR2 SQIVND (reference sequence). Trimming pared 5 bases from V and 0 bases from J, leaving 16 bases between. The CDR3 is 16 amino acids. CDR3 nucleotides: TGTGCCAGTAGTCCGCGGCCGACAGGTTTGAACACTGAAGCTTTCTTT. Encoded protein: CASSPRPTGLNTEAFF.

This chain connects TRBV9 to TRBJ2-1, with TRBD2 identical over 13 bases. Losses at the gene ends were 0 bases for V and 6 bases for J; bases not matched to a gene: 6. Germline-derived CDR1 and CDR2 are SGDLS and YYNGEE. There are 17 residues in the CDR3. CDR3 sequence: CASSVAPLAGGLNEQFF. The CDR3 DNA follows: TGTGCCAGCAGCGTAGCCCCACTAGCGGGGGGGCTCAATGAGCAGTTCTTC.

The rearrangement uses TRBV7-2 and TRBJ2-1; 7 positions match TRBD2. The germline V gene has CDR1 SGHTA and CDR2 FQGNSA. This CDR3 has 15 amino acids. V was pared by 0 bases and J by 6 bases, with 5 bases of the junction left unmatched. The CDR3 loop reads CASSLAASGFNEQFF. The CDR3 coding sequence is TGTGCCAGCAGCTTAGCAGCTAGCGGTTTCAATGAGCAGTTCTTC.

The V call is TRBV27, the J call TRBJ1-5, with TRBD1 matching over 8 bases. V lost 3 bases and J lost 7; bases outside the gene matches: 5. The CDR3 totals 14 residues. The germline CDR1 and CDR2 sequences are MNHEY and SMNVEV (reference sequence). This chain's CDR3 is CASSFSGGGQPQHF. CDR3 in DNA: TGTGCCAGCAGTTTCTCAGGGGGCGGCCAGCCCCAGCATTTT.

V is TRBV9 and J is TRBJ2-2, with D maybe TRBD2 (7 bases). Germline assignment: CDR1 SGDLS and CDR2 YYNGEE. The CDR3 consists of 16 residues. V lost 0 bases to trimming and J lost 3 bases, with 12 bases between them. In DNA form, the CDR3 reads TGTGCCAGCAGCGTAGCGGGGGGCCACGACACCGGGGAGCTGTTTTTT. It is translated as CASSVAGGHDTGELFF.

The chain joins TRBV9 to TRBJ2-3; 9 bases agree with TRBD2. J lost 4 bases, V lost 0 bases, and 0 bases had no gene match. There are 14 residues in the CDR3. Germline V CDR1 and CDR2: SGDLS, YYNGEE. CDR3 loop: CASSVASGADTQYF. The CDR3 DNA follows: TGTGCCAGCAGCGTAGCTAGCGGGGCAGATACGCAGTATTTT.

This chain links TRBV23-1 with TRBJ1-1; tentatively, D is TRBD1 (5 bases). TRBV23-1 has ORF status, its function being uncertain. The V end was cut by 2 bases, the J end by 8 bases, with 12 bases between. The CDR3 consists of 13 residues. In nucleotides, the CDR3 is TGCGCCAGCAGTCAAGAGGAGGGACGGGAAGCTTTCTTT. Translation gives CASSQEEGREAFF.

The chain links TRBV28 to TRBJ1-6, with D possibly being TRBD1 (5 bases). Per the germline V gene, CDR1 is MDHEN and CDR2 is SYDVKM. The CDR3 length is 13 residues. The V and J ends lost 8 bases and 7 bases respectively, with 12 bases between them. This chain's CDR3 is CASGGRGNSPLHF. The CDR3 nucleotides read TGTGCCAGCGGTGGGAGGGGAAATTCACCCCTCCACTTT.

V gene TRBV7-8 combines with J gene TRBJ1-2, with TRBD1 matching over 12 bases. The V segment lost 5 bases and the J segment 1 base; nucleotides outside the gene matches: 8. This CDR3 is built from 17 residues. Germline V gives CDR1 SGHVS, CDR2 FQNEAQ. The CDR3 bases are TGTGCCAGCAGCCCCATGGGACAGGGGGCGCGTAACTATGGCTACACCTTC. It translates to CASSPMGQGARNYGYTF.

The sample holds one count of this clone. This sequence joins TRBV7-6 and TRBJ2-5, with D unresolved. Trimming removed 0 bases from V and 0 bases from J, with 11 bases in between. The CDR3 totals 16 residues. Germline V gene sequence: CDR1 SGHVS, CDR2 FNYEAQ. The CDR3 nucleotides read TGTGCCAGCAGCTTAGCACAGAAAGGGAACCAAGAGACCCAGTACTTC. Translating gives CASSLAQKGNQETQYF.

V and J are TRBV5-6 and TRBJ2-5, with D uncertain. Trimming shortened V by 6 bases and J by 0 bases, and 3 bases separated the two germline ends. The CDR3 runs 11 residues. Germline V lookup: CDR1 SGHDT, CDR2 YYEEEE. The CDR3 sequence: CASKNQETQYF. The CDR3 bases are TGTGCCAGCAAAAACCAAGAGACCCAGTACTTC.

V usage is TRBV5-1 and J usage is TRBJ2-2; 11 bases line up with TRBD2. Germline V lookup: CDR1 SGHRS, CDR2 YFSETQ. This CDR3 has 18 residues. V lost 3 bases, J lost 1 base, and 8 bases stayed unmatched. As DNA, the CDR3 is TGCGCCAGCAGCTACGCCGGGACTAGCGGACTGAACACCGGGGAGCTGTTTTTT. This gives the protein CASSYAGTSGLNTGELFF.

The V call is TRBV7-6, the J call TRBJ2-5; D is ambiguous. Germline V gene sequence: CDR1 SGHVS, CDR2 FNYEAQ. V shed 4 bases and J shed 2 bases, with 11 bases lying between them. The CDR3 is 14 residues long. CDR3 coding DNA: TGTGCCAGCAGCTACCGTCCGTCGCAAGAGACCCAGTACTTC. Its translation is CASSYRPSQETQYF.

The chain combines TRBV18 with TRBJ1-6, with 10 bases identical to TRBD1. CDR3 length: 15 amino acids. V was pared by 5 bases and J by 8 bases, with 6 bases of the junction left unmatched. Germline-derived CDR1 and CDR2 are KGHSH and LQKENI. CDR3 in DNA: TGTGCCAGCTCAGCGACCGGGACAGGGGATTCACCCCTCCACTTT. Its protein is CASSATGTGDSPLHF.